These 24 T cell receptor beta chains came from one sample sequenced in a study of cytomegalovirus exposure and HLA in healthy donors. PCR primers comprised 60 Vbeta and 13 Jbeta primers. TCRdb keeps only in-frame clones here, not all; method: immunoSEQ multiplex PCR. This table has around 36,000 clones, approximately 90% appearing once. Material: PBMCs. These receptors originate from a woman in her 40s in good health and CMV-seropositive.

This chain links TRBV9 with TRBJ2-7; 8 positions agree with TRBD1. CDR1 is SGDLS, CDR2 YYNGEE, per germline. Trimming at V came to 3 bases and at J to 1 base, leaving 3 bases not matched to a gene. CDR3 length: 14 residues. The CDR3 bases are TGTGCCAGCAGCGCCCAGGGGGCATCCTACGAGCAGTACTTC. It specifies CASSAQGASYEQYF. Using reference TRBV9 and TRBJ2-7 for the parts outside the CDR3, the full variable domain is DSGVTQTPKHLITATGQRVTLRCSPRSGDLSVYWYQQSLDQGLQFLIQYYNGEERAKGNILERFSAQQFPDLHSELNLSSLELGDSALYFCASSAQGASYEQYFGPGTRLTVT.

CDR3 protein: CASGGVEAFF. The CDR3 nucleotides are TGTGCCAGCGGGGGGGTTGAAGCTTTCTTT. J is TRBJ1-1 and V is TRBV2, with a tentative D call TRBD1 (5 bases). The germline CDR1 and CDR2 sequences are SNHLY and FYNNEI. The germline V and J ends were trimmed by 8 bases and 7 bases, with 8 bases remaining between them. The CDR3 is made up of 10 amino acids.

The chain is built from TRBV6-6 and TRBJ2-5; 7 bases align to TRBD1. The germline gives CDR1 MNHNY, CDR2 SVGAGI (reference sequence). The V segment lost 6 bases and the J segment 5 bases; nucleotides outside the gene matches: 12. The CDR3 covers 15 residues. The CDR3 nucleotides are TGTGCCAGCAGCCATACCCCGACAGGGAAGGAGACCCAGTACTTC. Translating it yields CASSHTPTGKETQYF.

A single count supports this clone. The CDR3 protein is CASSGQGHQPQHF. The CDR3, as DNA: TGTGCCAGTAGCGGACAGGGCCATCAGCCCCAGCATTTT. The chain carries TRBV19 and TRBJ1-5; 8 nucleotides match TRBD1. After removal of 6 bases from V and 5 bases from J, the junction contained 3 bases not matched to a gene. The germline V gene has CDR1 LNHDA and CDR2 SQIVND (reference sequence). The CDR3 contains 13 residues.

This clone was found a few times. With only one base between it and a far larger clone, this is likely a read error. Other DNA sequences in the same sample also yield this CDR3. CDR3 protein: CASSQDLGGWYEQYF. As DNA, the CDR3 is TGTGCCAGCAGCCAAGATCTAGGGGGATGGTACGAGCAGTACTTC. The chain recombines TRBV7-9 with TRBJ2-7, with D perhaps matching TRBD1 (6 bases). The CDR3 totals 15 residues. CDR1 and CDR2 from the germline V gene are SEHNR and FQNEAQ (reference sequence). V lost 5 bases to trimming and J lost 4 bases, with 18 bases between them.

This chain's CDR3 is CASSYSPQETQYF. Written as DNA, the CDR3 is TGTGCCAGCAGTTACTCCCCTCAAGAGACCCAGTACTTC. The chain employs TRBV6-5 and TRBJ2-5; no clear D. There are 13 residues in the CDR3. Trimming cost V 0 bases and J 2 bases, with 4 bases left between them. CDR1 MNHEY and CDR2 SVGAGI come from the germline V gene.

The chain recombines TRBV5-1 with TRBJ1-2; 8 positions agree with TRBD1. This CDR3 spans 13 amino acids. Per germline, CDR1 SGHRS and CDR2 YFSETQ. The V gene end was trimmed by 4 bases and the J gene end by 6 bases; junction bases not matched to a gene: 5. The CDR3 protein is CASSPDRVNGYTF. The CDR3 DNA reads as TGCGCCAGCAGCCCGGACAGGGTTAATGGCTACACCTTC. The full variable domain, completed using reference TRBV5-1 and TRBJ1-2, is KAGVTQTPRYLIKTRGQQVTLSCSPISGHRSVSWYQQTPGQGLQFLFEYFSETQRNKGNFPGRFSGRQFSNSRSEMNVSTLELGDSALYLCASSPDRVNGYTFGSGTRLTVV.

This rearrangement joins TRBV9 to TRBJ1-2, with D possibly being TRBD1 (5 bases). V lost 3 bases and J 5 bases, leaving 11 bases between the germline ends. The CDR3 consists of 13 residues. Germline V gene data show CDR1 as SGDLS and CDR2 as YYNGEE. CDR3 nucleotide sequence: TGTGCCAGCAGCGAGGGGCGAGGTTATGGCTACACCTTC. It encodes CASSEGRGYGYTF.

J is TRBJ1-1 and V is TRBV27; TRBD1 matches at 7 bases. The CDR3 runs 14 residues. V trimming: 4 bases; J trimming: 5 bases; junction bases outside the gene matches: 7. Germline CDR1 MNHEY, CDR2 SMNVEV (reference sequence). The CDR3 sequence: CASSYYRGKTEAFF. CDR3 sequence (DNA): TGTGCCAGCAGTTACTACAGGGGAAAAACTGAAGCTTTCTTT.

The V call is TRBV19, the J call TRBJ2-7; 12 nucleotides line up with TRBD1. V dropped 6 bases and J dropped 5; count of bases not matched to a gene: 5. The CDR3 totals 14 residues. CDR1 and CDR2 from the germline V gene are LNHDA and SQIVND (reference sequence). The CDR3 loop reads CASRMGQGADEQYF. The CDR3 DNA reads TGTGCCAGTAGGATGGGACAGGGGGCCGACGAGCAGTACTTC.

The V gene is TRBV10-1, the J gene TRBJ1-5; 7 bases line up with TRBD1. The CDR3 length is 15 residues. V lost 6 bases to trimming and J lost 3 bases; unmatched junction nucleotides: 8. In germline, CDR1 is WNHNN, CDR2 SYGVQD (reference sequence). In nucleotides, the CDR3 is TGCGCCAGCAGCTGCCGGGACAGTAACAATCAGCCCCAGCATTTT. Protein: CASSCRDSNNQPQHF.

The rearrangement links TRBV7-9 to TRBJ2-3; 9 bases are shared with TRBD2. The J segment lost 7 bases and the V segment lost 6 bases, leaving 11 bases of the junction unmatched. CDR3 length equals 15 residues. CDR1 SEHNR and CDR2 FQNEAQ come from the germline V gene (reference sequence). CDR3 DNA sequence: TGTGCCAGCAGTCTAGGACTAGCGTTGAGTTATACGCAGTATTTT. Translated: CASSLGLALSYTQYF.

As for this clone: It may be a read error: a sequence one base away is much more abundant. V and J are TRBV28 and TRBJ2-7, with TRBD1 matching over 10 bases. CDR3 length equals 13 residues. After removal of 3 bases from V and 6 bases from J, the junction contained 2 bases not matched to a gene. Germline CDR1 MDHEN, CDR2 SYDVKM. The CDR3 is CASSFDRGREQYF. CDR3 nucleotide sequence: TGTGCCAGCAGTTTCGACAGGGGGCGCGAGCAGTACTTC.

In this sample, this clone turned up once. The chain combines TRBV6-5 with TRBJ2-2, with 8 bases matching TRBD2. The J segment lost 0 bases and the V segment lost 4 bases, leaving 4 bases of the junction unmatched. The length of the CDR3 is 16 residues. Germline V gene lookup returns CDR1 MNHEY and CDR2 SVGAGI. CDR3 in amino acids: CASSSRTSSNTGELFF. CDR3 nucleotides: TGTGCCAGCAGTTCCCGGACTAGCTCGAACACCGGGGAGCTGTTTTTT.

The V and J genes are TRBV27 and TRBJ2-1, with 9 bases lining up with TRBD2. The germline V gene encodes CDR1 MNHEY and CDR2 SMNVEV (reference sequence). The CDR3 spans 16 residues. Unmatched junction bases numbered 14, after V lost 6 bases and J lost 8 bases. The CDR3: CASRSLMGTSSYEQFF. CDR3 DNA sequence: TGTGCCAGCAGATCGCTTATGGGGACTAGCTCTTATGAGCAGTTCTTC.

The chain couples TRBV6-1 to TRBJ2-3, with 9 bases lining up with TRBD2. This CDR3 region has 15 residues. The V and J ends lost 8 bases and 0 bases, in that order; junction bases with no gene match: 6. Germline V gene data show CDR1 as MNHNS and CDR2 as SASEGT. CDR3 protein: CASASGGTSTDTQYF. DNA for the CDR3: TGTGCCAGCGCCAGCGGGGGGACTAGCACAGATACGCAGTATTTT.

V is TRBV6-5 and J is TRBJ1-2; possible D gene TRBD1, 5 bases. Germline V gene lookup returns CDR1 MNHEY and CDR2 SVGAGI. Trimming removed 10 bases at V and 7 bases at J, with 25 bases between. This CDR3 has 15 residues. The CDR3 loop is CAISRGAGAGGGYTF. As DNA, the CDR3 is TGTGCCATCTCACGCGGGGCCGGGGCCGGTGGTGGCTACACCTTC.

The chain has TRBV7-9 and TRBJ2-1, with D perhaps matching TRBD1 (5 bases). Looked up from germline, CDR1 is SEHNR and CDR2 is FQNEAQ (reference sequence). The V and J ends lost 0 bases and 9 bases respectively, with 9 bases between them. CDR3 length equals 13 residues. CDR3 nucleotides: TGTGCCAGCAGCTTAGCAGGGGCTGGTGAGCAGTTCTTC. Translated: CASSLAGAGEQFF. Filled out from reference TRBV7-9 and TRBJ2-1, the complete variable domain reads DTGVSQNPRHKITKRGQNVTFRCDPISEHNRLYWYRQTLGQGPEFLTYFQNEAQLEKSRLLSDRFSAERPKGSFSTLEIQRTEQGDSAMYLCASSLAGAGEQFFGPGTRLTVL.

This clone was seen more than once but under ten times. CDR3 DNA: TGCGCCAGCAGCCAAGTGGGCGGGTTCACCGGGGAGCTGTTTTTT. Its protein is CASSQVGGFTGELFF. The chain recombines TRBV4-3 with TRBJ2-2, with D maybe TRBD2 (5 bases). Germline values: CDR1 LGHNA, CDR2 YSLEER. This CDR3 is built from 15 residues. V lost 1 base and J lost 4, with 10 bases in between.

This clone was counted only a few times. The rearrangement joins TRBV4-3 to TRBJ2-5; 7 nucleotides match TRBD1. V was pared by 1 base and J by 5 bases, with 10 bases of the junction left unmatched. Germline V gene sequence: CDR1 LGHNA, CDR2 YSLEER. CDR3 length equals 16 residues. CDR3 sequence: CASSQGQGGVFETQYF. CDR3 in DNA: TGCGCCAGCAGCCAAGGACAGGGTGGTGTTTTCGAGACCCAGTACTTC.

This rearrangement joins TRBV23-1 to TRBJ1-2; 10 bases are a match to TRBD1. TRBV23-1 is annotated as an ORF whose role is uncertain. The CDR3 runs 19 residues. The J segment lost 7 bases and the V segment lost 0 bases, leaving 17 bases of the junction unmatched. DNA for the CDR3: TGCGCCAGCAGTCAATCTTGCAGAAGGGACAGGGGTAGACCGCGTGGCTACACCTTC. Protein product: CASSQSCRRDRGRPRGYTF.

V gene TRBV27 combines with J gene TRBJ2-5; D may be TRBD1 (7 bases). With 2 bases removed from V and 1 base from J, the gap between germline ends came to 8 bases. CDR1 and CDR2 (germline): MNHEY, SMNVEV (reference sequence). The CDR3 has 14 residues. CDR3 amino acids: CASSLQGGQETQYF. The DNA of the CDR3 is TGTGCCAGCAGTTTACAGGGGGGCCAAGAGACCCAGTACTTC.

The chain uses TRBV10-3 and TRBJ1-2, with D hard to call. Germline values: CDR1 ENHRY, CDR2 SYGVKD. This CDR3 comprises 15 residues. V was shortened by 4 bases and J by 5 bases, with 17 bases between the two germline ends. This CDR3 reads CAISAGASWEYGYTF. The CDR3, as DNA: TGTGCCATCAGTGCGGGTGCCTCTTGGGAGTATGGCTACACCTTC.

The chain joins TRBV7-2 to TRBJ2-5; 7 bases line up with TRBD1. Germline V gene sequence: CDR1 SGHTA, CDR2 FQGNSA. Germline trimming cut 1 base from V and 1 base from J; bases unmatched to any gene: 3. This CDR3 region has 15 residues. The CDR3 loop is CASSLGDSGQETQYF. The CDR3 DNA reads TGTGCCAGCAGCTTAGGGGACAGCGGCCAAGAGACCCAGTACTTC.